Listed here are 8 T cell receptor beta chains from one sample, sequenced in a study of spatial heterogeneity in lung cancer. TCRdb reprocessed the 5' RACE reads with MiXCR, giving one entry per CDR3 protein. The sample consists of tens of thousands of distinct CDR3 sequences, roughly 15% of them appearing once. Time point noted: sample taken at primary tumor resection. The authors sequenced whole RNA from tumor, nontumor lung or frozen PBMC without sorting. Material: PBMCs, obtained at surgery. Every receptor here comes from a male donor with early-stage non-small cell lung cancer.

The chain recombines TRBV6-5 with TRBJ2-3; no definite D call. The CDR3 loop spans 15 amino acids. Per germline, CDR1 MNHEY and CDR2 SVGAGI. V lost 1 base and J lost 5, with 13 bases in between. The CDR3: CASSYFTHSRDTQYF. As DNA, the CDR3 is TGTGCCAGCAGTTACTTCACTCACTCCCGAGATACGCAGTATTTT.

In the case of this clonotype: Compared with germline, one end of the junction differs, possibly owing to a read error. CDR3 nucleotides: TGTACCTGGAGTCTGGGGGGGCTAGCGGGAGTTTACGAGCAGTACTTC. As protein: CTWSLGGLAGVYEQYF. The chain joins TRBV30 to TRBJ2-7; 10 nucleotides agree with TRBD2. The CDR3 sequence is 16 residues long. CDR1 GTSNPN and CDR2 SVGIG come from the germline V gene (reference sequence).

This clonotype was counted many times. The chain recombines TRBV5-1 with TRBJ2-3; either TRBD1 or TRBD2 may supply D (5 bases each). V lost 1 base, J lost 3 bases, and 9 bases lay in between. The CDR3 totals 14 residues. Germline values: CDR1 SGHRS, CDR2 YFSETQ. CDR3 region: CASSLLEGTDTQYF. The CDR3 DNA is TGCGCCAGCAGCTTGTTAGAGGGGACAGATACGCAGTATTTT.

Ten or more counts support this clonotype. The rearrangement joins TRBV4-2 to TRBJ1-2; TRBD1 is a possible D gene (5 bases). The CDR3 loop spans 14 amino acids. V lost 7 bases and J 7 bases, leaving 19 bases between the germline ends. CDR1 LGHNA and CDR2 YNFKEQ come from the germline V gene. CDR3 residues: CASNADRGIGGYTF. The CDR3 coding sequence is TGTGCCAGCAACGCTGACCGGGGGATAGGTGGCTACACCTTC.

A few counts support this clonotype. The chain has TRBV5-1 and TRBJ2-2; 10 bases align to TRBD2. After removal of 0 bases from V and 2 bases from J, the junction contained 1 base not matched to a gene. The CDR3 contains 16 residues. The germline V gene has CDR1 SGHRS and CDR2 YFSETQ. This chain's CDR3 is CASSLVAGGNTGELFF. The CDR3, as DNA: TGCGCCAGCAGCTTGGTAGCGGGAGGAAACACCGGGGAGCTGTTTTTT.

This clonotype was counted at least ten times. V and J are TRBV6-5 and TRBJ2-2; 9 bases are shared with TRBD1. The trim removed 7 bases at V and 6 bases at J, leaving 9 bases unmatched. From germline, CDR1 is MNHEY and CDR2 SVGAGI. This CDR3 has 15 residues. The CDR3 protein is CASKPDRGNSGELFF. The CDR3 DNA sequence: TGTGCCAGCAAACCGGACAGGGGAAATTCCGGGGAGCTGTTTTTT.

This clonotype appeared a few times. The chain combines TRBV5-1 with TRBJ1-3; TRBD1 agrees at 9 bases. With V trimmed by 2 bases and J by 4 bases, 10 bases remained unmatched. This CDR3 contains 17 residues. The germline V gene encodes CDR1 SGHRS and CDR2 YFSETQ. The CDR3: CASSFRTGGSEGNTIYF. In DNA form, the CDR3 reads TGCGCCAGCAGCTTCCGAACAGGGGGCTCAGAAGGAAACACCATATATTTT.

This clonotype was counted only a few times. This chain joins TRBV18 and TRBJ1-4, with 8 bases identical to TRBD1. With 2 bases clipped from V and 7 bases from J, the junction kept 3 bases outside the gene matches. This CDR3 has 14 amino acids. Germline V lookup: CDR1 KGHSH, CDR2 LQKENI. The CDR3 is CASSPSRGREKLFF. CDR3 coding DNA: TGTGCCAGCTCACCAAGCAGGGGGCGTGAAAAACTGTTTTTT.